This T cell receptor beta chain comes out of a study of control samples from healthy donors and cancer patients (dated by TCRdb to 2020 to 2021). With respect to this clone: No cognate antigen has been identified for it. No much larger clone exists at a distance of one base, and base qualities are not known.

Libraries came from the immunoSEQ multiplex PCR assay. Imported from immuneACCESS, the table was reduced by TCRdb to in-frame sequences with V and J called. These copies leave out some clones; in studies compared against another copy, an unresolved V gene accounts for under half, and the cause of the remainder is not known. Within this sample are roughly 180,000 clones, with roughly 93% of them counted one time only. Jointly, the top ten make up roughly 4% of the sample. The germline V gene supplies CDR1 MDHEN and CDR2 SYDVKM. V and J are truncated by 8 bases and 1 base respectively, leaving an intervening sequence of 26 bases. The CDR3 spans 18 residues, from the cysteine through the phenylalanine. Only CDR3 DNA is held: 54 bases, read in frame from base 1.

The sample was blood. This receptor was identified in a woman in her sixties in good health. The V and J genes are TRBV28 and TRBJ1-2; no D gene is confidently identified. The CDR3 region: CASRGVRVSENVNYGYTF. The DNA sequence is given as TGTGCCAGCCGGGGTGTTAGGGTCTCAGAAAATGTTAACTATGGCTACACCTTC.